This T cell receptor beta chain was sequenced for a study of shared clonotypes between healthy human individuals (dated by TCRdb to between 2020 and 2021). In the study overall: The cohort comprised a couple of women and three men aged 18 to 49 years. For each donor, CD4 naive and CD4 memory were each run on three plates, CD8 naive on two plates, and CD8 memory on one plate. Blood TCR repertoires of roughly five healthy adults were deeply sequenced to estimate repertoire size and the extent of clonotype sharing between individuals. To increase sequencing depth and limit assay-specific biases, TCR repertoire library preparation and sequencing were carried out by different laboratories using diverse techniques. Per donor, leukapheresis produced somewhere between about 0.8 and 9.5 billion PBMCs. Here is what the overall study found, with its caveats: Only blood was sampled, and tissue TCR repertoires likely differ from those in blood. Incomplete sequencing was indicated by rarefaction of sorted-subset datasets, despite the large sequencing depth. Estimated clonotype richness was generally larger for naive than for memory subsets. Compared with non-shared clonotypes, the clonotypes found in all four sorted-subset donors had higher generation probabilities. About 4.5% of naive CD4, around 3.6% of naive CD8, around 2.3% of memory CD4, and 0.4% of memory CD8 clonotypes were shared across a few donors. Based on pairwise subsampling, the degree of clonotype sharing among donors was expected to be affected by sequencing depth. Because the study included only a small number of donors, the genetic and exposure-history diversity represented was limited.

TCR CDR3 regions were amplified from genomic DNA by multiplex PCR using the deep immunoSEQ assay. Genomic DNA extracted from each cell subset was distributed evenly over all wells of several immunoSEQ 96-well plates, and each plate served as one replicate. For sorted subsets, about 220 ng of genomic DNA, equivalent to around 30,000 T cell genomes, went into each replicate PCR. Purified libraries were measured with a Qubit 3.0 fluorometer, size-checked on a Bioanalyzer 2100, and measured again with the KAPA Library Quantification kit. Every immunoSEQ 96-well plate was sequenced on a dedicated single-read 150-cycle Illumina NextSeq 550 flow cell. Turning to the authors' computational methods: Because only junctional sequences without quality scores were contained in the immunoSEQ output, filtering matching that applied to full-length reads could not be performed. To assign V/J genes and CDR3, sequences were annotated using PyIR, a Python wrapper for IgBLAST v1.9, with IMGT germline references. Reads with weak V/J assignments (E-value above 1e-6), missing CDR3, stop codons, out-of-frame junctions, or ambiguous translated residues were removed. V3J clonotypes were defined as sequences sharing an identical inferred V gene, J gene, and CDR3 amino acid sequence. The percentage overlap between two repertoires was calculated by dividing the number of shared unique clonotypes by the size of the smaller repertoire. RTK rarefaction, the Chao1 estimator, and Recon v2.1 estimates of unobserved clonotypes were used to assess repertoire richness. Generation probabilities were computed with OLGA for all TCRbeta clonotypes obtained by the gDNA method from a few donors. Entries here come from immuneACCESS through TCRdb and include only in-frame sequences with V and J called. Some clones fail to appear in such tables; in the studies checked, an unresolved V gene covers under half of the shortfall, and the cause of the remainder is unknown. V, J and clone size were drawn from that table, and D and trimming were deduced from the DNA. This sample gives some 2,500,000 clones in total; roughly 93% of them show up just once. The top ten clonotypes cover roughly 0.39% of the sample.

Healthy HIV-negative adults with no recently reported acute infections or vaccinations were included as donors. Every donor was a Caucasian adult living in Nashville, Tennessee, USA. Magnetic negative selection was used to enrich CD4+ T cells, after which naive cells were positively selected on CD45RA and the negative fraction became the memory subset. Blood was collected by leukapheresis, and PBMCs were isolated by Ficoll-Histopaque density gradient centrifugation and then cryopreserved in liquid nitrogen vapor phase. Analytical flow cytometry was used to check the purity and quantity of every magnetically sorted T cell population. From each sorted fraction, genomic DNA was isolated and quantified by UV absorbance on a Nanodrop 2000c. On this clone itself: What antigen it recognizes has not been identified. There are no base qualities to consult, and no much larger clone falls within one base.

The germline V gene yields SNHLY for CDR1 and FYNNEI for CDR2. V is clipped by 8 bases and J by 7 bases, and the sequence between their germline boundaries is 18 bases long. The CDR3 starts with the cysteine, ends with the phenylalanine, and has 14 residues. CDR3 DNA is the only sequence kept; it has 42 bases, read in frame from the first base. In this chain, TRBV2 is recombined with TRBJ2-1; TRBD1 is a weak D gene call, 5 bases matching. This TCR was recovered from a man between 18 and 35 years old in good health. Some clones in this sample may be carry-over from other donors' samples. The sample comprised naive CD4+ T cells from PBMCs. The intended sense of this specimen's cell subset or site label: CD45RA+ positively selected. The nucleotide sequence is given as TGTGCCAGCGATTTGGGCAGGGTATCTAATGAGCAGTTCTTC. Translated, this is CASDLGRVSNEQFF.